The present T cell receptor beta chain was sequenced within a study of blood T cell repertoires in COVID-19. Looking at the study overall: Specimens from acute and convalescent COVID-19 originated in the United States, Italy and Spain. PBMCs, B-cell-depleted T cells, or T cells were the source of the cDNA or gDNA that made up the material.

The germline V gene encodes CDR1 GTSNPN and CDR2 SVGIG (reference sequence). The CDR3 runs 14 residues. V lost 8 bases to trimming and J lost 8 bases, with 25 bases between them. In the source study's methods: Estimation of nucleated cell counts was performed using reference gene primer amplification. This table comes from immunoSEQ multiplex PCR, and its TCRdb copy is limited to in-frame clones, with some not included. From that table come the V and J calls and clone size; the DNA was used to work out D and trimming. The sample holds 200,000 or so clones, roughly 80% seen once. The chain joins TRBV30 to TRBJ2-7, with D possibly TRBD2 on 6 matching bases. This clonotype was sampled from a human donor in a cohort sampled during active COVID-19. The sample was peripheral blood. The CDR3 DNA reads as TGTGCCAGCACCCCAGTAGCGGCTCCTACGAAGCAGTACTTC. This gives the protein CASTPVAAPTKQYF.